The 20 T cell receptor beta chains listed next were all sequenced from one sample in a study of OX40 agonist ivuxolimab in advanced cancers. The protocol was immunoSEQ multiplex PCR, while the TCRdb copy is restricted to in-frame clones and leaves out a portion. Of approximately 61,000 clones listed, about 90% are singletons. The sample consisted of CD4+ or CD8+ T cells sorted from blood, taken in a trial of the OX40 agonist ivuxolimab. Every receptor here comes from an adult with an advanced solid tumor such as melanoma, head and neck, liver or kidney cancer.

The chain recombines TRBV19 with TRBJ2-5; 10 nucleotides agree with TRBD1. V was clipped by 3 bases and J by 2 bases; unmatched bases: 3. Looked up from germline, CDR1 is LNHDA and CDR2 is SQIVND (reference sequence). CDR3 length: 15 residues. In DNA, the CDR3 is TGTGCCAGTAGTATGTGGACAGGGGGGCAAGAGACCCAGTACTTC. This encodes CASSMWTGGQETQYF.

This clone was observed once. The V and J genes are TRBV5-4 and TRBJ2-2; D not resolved. The CDR3 covers 15 residues. The V and J ends lost 4 bases and 1 base respectively, with 11 bases between them. Germline V gives CDR1 SGHNT, CDR2 YYREEE (reference sequence). This CDR3 reads CASSTPTLNTGELFF. The CDR3 DNA follows: TGTGCCAGCAGCACACCTACTCTGAACACCGGGGAGCTGTTTTTT.

The chain links TRBV7-2 to TRBJ2-1, with no clear D. Trimming pared 1 base from V and 0 bases from J, leaving 7 bases between. The V gene's germline CDR1 is SGHTA and CDR2 FQGNSA. This CDR3 comprises 15 residues. CDR3 region: CASSLGGPSYNEQFF. CDR3 nucleotide sequence: TGTGCCAGCAGCTTAGGCGGTCCCTCCTACAATGAGCAGTTCTTC.

The chain carries TRBV5-6 and TRBJ1-5, with 8 bases lining up with TRBD1. The length of the CDR3 is 15 residues. V lost 3 bases and J lost 5; bases outside the gene matches: 7. Germline CDR1 SGHDT, CDR2 YYEEEE. The CDR3 DNA follows: TGTGCCAGCAGCTCCCTGGACAGGGACGATCAGCCCCAGCATTTT. It codes for CASSSLDRDDQPQHF.

V gene TRBV5-4 combines with J gene TRBJ1-2; no reliable D call. With 4 bases removed from V and 4 bases from J, the gap between germline ends came to 8 bases. In germline, CDR1 is SGHNT, CDR2 YYREEE (reference sequence). The CDR3 length is 12 residues. The CDR3 sequence: CASSLDTYGYTF. The DNA for the CDR3 is TGTGCCAGCAGCCTCGACACCTATGGCTACACCTTC.

V usage is TRBV7-9 and J usage is TRBJ1-1; unclear D gene. Deletions cut 2 bases from V and 3 bases from J, with 4 bases between. Looked up from germline, CDR1 is SEHNR and CDR2 is FQNEAQ (reference sequence). CDR3 size: 12 residues. In DNA form, the CDR3 reads TGTGCCAGCAGCTTAAAGGACACTGAAGCTTTCTTT. This codes for CASSLKDTEAFF.

This clone was counted only a few times. The CDR3 DNA follows: TGTGCCAGCAGCCCTAACCCGGGTTACGAGCAGTACTTC. It is translated as CASSPNPGYEQYF. V gene TRBV6-5 combines with J gene TRBJ2-7; D not certain. The germline gives CDR1 MNHEY, CDR2 SVGAGI. This CDR3 is built from 13 residues. The V and J ends lost 6 bases and 4 bases respectively, with 13 bases between them.

The chain couples TRBV6-5 to TRBJ1-6; 8 positions match TRBD1. The CDR3 length is 14 residues. Per the germline V gene, CDR1 is MNHEY and CDR2 is SVGAGI. V lost 5 bases, J lost 10 bases, and 7 bases stayed unmatched. Here the CDR3 DNA reads TGTGCCAGCAGTCCTGCGACAGGGGAATCACCCCTCCACTTT. It translates to CASSPATGESPLHF.

The V and J genes are TRBV19 and TRBJ2-7; the D gene is possibly TRBD2 (5 bases). CDR3 length: 15 amino acids. The ends were cut back, 7 bases at V and 7 bases at J, with 23 bases in the middle. Germline-derived CDR1 and CDR2 are LNHDA and SQIVND (reference sequence). The CDR3 loop reads CASNTTPGNVREQYF. Here the CDR3 DNA reads TGTGCCAGTAACACTACCCCGGGAAACGTGAGGGAGCAGTACTTC.

This clone was seen more than once but under ten times. This chain uses TRBV10-1 with TRBJ1-1, with unresolved D. Trimming took off 4 bases at V and 0 bases at J, with 6 bases between the two ends. CDR3 size: 13 residues. From germline, CDR1 is WNHNN and CDR2 SYGVQD (reference sequence). The CDR3 nucleotides read TGCGCCAGCAGTGCGAACCTGAACACTGAAGCTTTCTTT. This gives the protein CASSANLNTEAFF.

The chain carries TRBV5-5 and TRBJ2-6; the D is unclear. Germline V gives CDR1 SGHKS, CDR2 YYEKEE (reference sequence). This CDR3 contains 16 residues. Trimming took off 0 bases at V and 4 bases at J, with 11 bases between the two ends. The DNA for the CDR3 is TGTGCCAGCAGCTTGGTTCCGGCTCTGGGGGCCAACGTCCTGACTTTC. It codes for CASSLVPALGANVLTF.

The V call is TRBV6-5, the J call TRBJ2-5; 8 nucleotides match TRBD1. CDR3 length equals 14 residues. V lost 5 bases and J lost 2; bases outside the gene matches: 4. Germline CDR1 MNHEY, CDR2 SVGAGI. For the CDR3, the DNA is TGTGCCAGCAGTCAAAACAGGGGGCAAGAGACCCAGTACTTC. It codes for CASSQNRGQETQYF.

The chain links TRBV5-5 to TRBJ2-3; D may match TRBD1 or TRBD2 (5 bases each). The CDR3 covers 16 residues. CDR1 SGHKS and CDR2 YYEKEE come from the germline V gene (reference sequence). Trimming pared 4 bases from V and 2 bases from J, leaving 17 bases between. As DNA, the CDR3 is TGTGCCAGCAGCCGAGACCGGGACGGATACACAGATACGCAGTATTTT. Translated, it gives CASSRDRDGYTDTQYF.

This chain connects TRBV20-1 to TRBJ1-5; no definite D call. Germline CDR1 is DFQATT and CDR2 is SNEGSKA (reference sequence). Deletions cut 5 bases from V and 9 bases from J, with 8 bases between. CDR3 size: 10 residues. CDR3 protein: CSAVNGPQHF. CDR3 DNA sequence: TGCAGTGCTGTAAATGGGCCCCAGCATTTT.

V is TRBV2 and J is TRBJ2-5, with D perhaps matching TRBD2 (6 bases). The J call is doubtful: the DNA matches TRBJ2-7 better. This CDR3 contains 14 residues. Looked up from germline, CDR1 is SNHLY and CDR2 is FYNNEI. The CDR3 loop is CASWGGGVSYEQYF. The CDR3 nucleotides are TGTGCCAGTTGGGGTGGCGGGGTCTCCTACGAGCAGTACTTC.

The rearrangement uses TRBV28 and TRBJ1-1; 9 nucleotides agree with TRBD1. Per the germline V gene, CDR1 is MDHEN and CDR2 is SYDVKM. Losses at the gene ends were 2 bases for V and 6 bases for J; bases not matched to a gene: 4. The CDR3 consists of 14 residues. Written as DNA, the CDR3 is TGTGCCAGCAGTTTAACAGGGGGCTTGGCTGAAGCTTTCTTT. It specifies CASSLTGGLAEAFF.

The rearrangement joins TRBV6-6 to TRBJ1-5; D is unresolved. V lost 6 bases, J lost 1 base, and 13 bases lay in between. CDR3 length: 15 residues. Germline V gives CDR1 MNHNY, CDR2 SVGAGI (reference sequence). DNA of the CDR3: TGTGCCAGCAGCTGGACCTCTGGCAGCAATCAGCCCCAGCATTTT. It translates to CASSWTSGSNQPQHF.

This chain links TRBV30 with TRBJ2-3, with D possibly TRBD2 on 5 matching bases. CDR1 GTSNPN and CDR2 SVGIG come from the germline V gene (reference sequence). Trimming removed 8 bases at V and 0 bases at J, with 12 bases between. The CDR3 totals 13 residues. The CDR3 protein is CAGTAGSTDTQYF. The CDR3 DNA sequence: TGTGCCGGAACCGCGGGTAGCACAGATACGCAGTATTTT.

J is TRBJ2-1 and V is TRBV6-1, with D tentatively TRBD1 (6 bases). CDR1 is MNHNS and CDR2 is SASEGT in the germline V gene. The V end was cut by 6 bases, the J end by 0 bases, with 12 bases between. There are 15 residues in the CDR3. CDR3 loop: CASSRDIGSYNEQFF. The CDR3 coding sequence is TGTGCCAGCAGCCGGGACATTGGCTCCTACAATGAGCAGTTCTTC.

This clone turned up a few times. For the CDR3, the DNA is TGTGCCAGTAGTATAGGACCGGGAACCCAATACGAGCAGTACTTC. Translating it yields CASSIGPGTQYEQYF. The J gene is TRBJ2-7, the V gene TRBV19; possibly TRBD2 for D (5 bases). The germline V gene encodes CDR1 LNHDA and CDR2 SQIVND (reference sequence). The V gene lost 1 base and the J gene lost 4 bases, with 14 bases spanning the gap. The CDR3 sequence is 15 residues long.